One and the same sample provided the 27 T cell receptor beta chains below, sequenced in a study of human T cells and chemical hapten exposure (dated by TCRdb to the early 2020s). Library preparation employed RACE. The data were produced on a NextSeq 500. TCRdb handled the public reads itself, with Q25 trimming in fastp and clone calling in MiXCR, and kept productive beta chains. Identical CDR3 protein sequences are pooled into one entry, listed with their most common genes and DNA. The sample table contains roughly 120,000 distinct CDR3 sequences; only one count was recorded for roughly 15% of them. The biggest ten clones account for 0.9% to 0.95% of the sample. Interpreted using the paper, the time point label stands for: patch test 1, 2 weeks after DPC sensitization. In the paper's terms, the treatment or condition label means: therapeutic diphenylcyclopropenone sensitization with weekly scalp DPC.

Specimen: whole blood, collected in connection with sensitization to the hapten diphenylcyclopropenone (DPC). These receptors were obtained from a young man with alopecia areata. Some clones in this sample may be carry-over from other donors' samples.

V gene TRBV28 combines with J gene TRBJ2-7; D is undetermined. Germline CDR1 MDHEN, CDR2 SYDVKM. The V end lost 3 bases, the J end lost 4 bases, and 10 bases lay between the germline ends. This CDR3 spans 13 amino acids. CDR3 DNA: TGTGCCAGCAGTTTGAAAAACTTTTACGAGCAGTACGTC. Translation gives CASSLKNFYEQYV.

The chain uses TRBV6-2 or TRBV6-3 and TRBJ2-2; tentative D call: TRBD2 (6 bases). The CDR3 loop spans 15 amino acids. Deletions cut 10 bases from V and 3 bases from J, with 18 bases between. Germline CDR1 is MNHEY and CDR2 is SVGEGT. This chain's CDR3 is CATQDGGRYTGELFF. The CDR3 bases are TGTGCCACCCAAGACGGAGGGCGATACACCGGGGAGCTGTTTTTT.

This clonotype was seen repeatedly, ten times or more. The CDR3 here is CASSRGGSYNEQFF. CDR3 coding DNA: TGTGCCAGCAGCAGAGGGGGGTCATACAATGAGCAGTTCTTC. The chain carries TRBV6-2 or TRBV6-3 and TRBJ2-1; either TRBD1 or TRBD2 may supply D (6 bases each). CDR3 length: 14 amino acids. CDR1 MNHEY and CDR2 SVGEGT come from the germline V gene. Trimming removed 6 bases at V and 4 bases at J, with 13 bases between.

The chain employs TRBV7-9 and TRBJ1-2, with 7 bases that match TRBD1. V was clipped by 3 bases and J by 3 bases; unmatched bases: 7. Per the germline V gene, CDR1 is SEHNR and CDR2 is FQNEAQ (reference sequence). This CDR3 comprises 15 residues. The CDR3 sequence is CASSFLTGDDYGYTF. CDR3 DNA: TGTGCCAGCAGCTTTCTCACAGGGGATGACTATGGCTACACCTTC.

A few counts support this clonotype. The rearrangement uses TRBV7-3 and TRBJ2-7; perhaps TRBD1 as D (6 bases). Germline CDR1 SGHTA, CDR2 FQGTGA. V was cut by 6 bases and J by 6 bases, with 18 bases left in between. The CDR3 length is 14 residues. The CDR3 DNA reads TGTGCCAGCAGACCCAGGGGTGGGTCCCGCGAGCAGTACTTC. As protein: CASRPRGGSREQYF. Full variable domain (missing parts from reference TRBV7-3 and TRBJ2-7): GAGVSQTPSNKVTEKGKYVELRCDPISGHTALYWYRQSLGQGPEFLIYFQGTGAADDSGLPNDRFFAVRPEGSVSTLKIQRTERGDSAVYLCASRPRGGSREQYFGPGTRLTVT.

This clonotype showed up just a few times. The chain carries TRBV19 and TRBJ2-1; the D is unclear. Trimming shortened V by 6 bases and J by 9 bases, and 9 bases separated the two germline ends. Germline assignment: CDR1 LNHDA and CDR2 SQIVND (reference sequence). This CDR3 region has 11 residues. This CDR3 reads CASRRAAEQFF. DNA for the CDR3: TGTGCCAGTAGAAGGGCGGCTGAGCAGTTCTTC.

This clonotype was seen repeatedly, ten times or more. The rearrangement links TRBV6-2 or TRBV6-3 to TRBJ1-1; no clear D. V was trimmed by 2 bases and J by 6 bases, leaving 13 bases between them. The CDR3 spans 14 residues. Germline loops: CDR1 MNHEY, CDR2 SVGEGT. Here the CDR3 reads CASSYRGRRPEAFF. The CDR3 DNA reads as TGTGCCAGCAGTTACCGTGGACGGCGACCTGAAGCTTTCTTT.

The chain combines TRBV10-3 with TRBJ2-5, with D tentatively TRBD1 (6 bases). The CDR3 sequence is 14 residues long. Germline CDR1 reads ENHRY; CDR2 reads SYGVKD. Trimming removed 4 bases at V and 4 bases at J, with 13 bases between. The CDR3, as DNA: TGTGCCATCAGTGCACAGGGTGATCGAGAGACCCAGTACTTC. It translates to CAISAQGDRETQYF.

The CDR3 coding sequence is TGTGCCAGCAGTTACACCGGGACTGCAACCGGGGAGCTGTTTTTT. Translating it yields CASSYTGTATGELFF. The chain uses TRBV6-6 and TRBJ2-2; tentatively, D is TRBD2 (6 bases). The CDR3 extends over 15 amino acids. V was pared by 2 bases and J by 5 bases, with 12 bases between. Germline loops: CDR1 MNHNY, CDR2 SVGAGI (reference sequence).

This clonotype was detected only a few times. This chain joins TRBV6-2 or TRBV6-3 and TRBJ1-1; no clear D gene. This CDR3 has 13 residues. Germline-derived CDR1 and CDR2 are MNHEY and SVGEGT. The V and J ends lost 7 bases and 0 bases respectively, with 9 bases between them. CDR3: CASTGLLNTEAFF. CDR3 DNA: TGTGCCAGCACCGGACTCTTGAACACTGAAGCTTTCTTT.

V usage is TRBV29-1 and J usage is TRBJ1-1, with D possibly TRBD1 on 5 matching bases. Deletions cut 0 bases from V and 3 bases from J, with 11 bases between. Per the germline V gene, CDR1 is SQVTM and CDR2 is ANQGSEA. CDR3 length: 14 amino acids. The DNA for the CDR3 is TGCAGCGTTGAAGAACAGGTTGAACACACTGAAGCTTTCTTT. It yields the protein CSVEEQVEHTEAFF. The whole variable domain, remainder taken from reference TRBV29-1 and TRBJ1-1, is SAVISQKPSRDICQRGTSLTIQCQVDSQVTMMFWYRQQPGQSLTLIATANQGSEATYESGFVIDKFPISRPNLTFSTLTVSNMSPEDSSIYLCSVEEQVEHTEAFFGQGTRLTVV.

V and J are TRBV2 and TRBJ2-3, with D unclear. Germline V gives CDR1 SNHLY, CDR2 FYNNEI. The CDR3 length is 15 residues. V lost 5 bases and J lost 1, with 13 bases in between. The CDR3 region is CASSPLPAGTDTQYF. CDR3 DNA sequence: TGTGCCAGCAGTCCACTGCCCGCCGGCACAGATACGCAGTATTTT.

This clonotype was found a few times. The rearrangement uses TRBV29-1 and TRBJ2-7; D unresolved. CDR1 and CDR2 from the germline V gene are SQVTM and ANQGSEA. This CDR3 has 11 amino acids. The germline V and J ends were trimmed by 5 bases and 3 bases, with 8 bases remaining between them. The CDR3 region has the DNA TGCAGCGTTTCGCCGGGCTACGAGCAGTACTTC. As protein: CSVSPGYEQYF.

This clonotype has a handful of counts. The V gene is TRBV11-2, the J gene TRBJ1-4; D gene uncertain. In germline, CDR1 is SGHAT, CDR2 FQNNGV. The V end lost 6 bases, the J end lost 7 bases, and 15 bases lay between the germline ends. The CDR3 totals 14 residues. Here the CDR3 reads CASRDLRSGEKLFF. The DNA of the CDR3 is TGTGCCAGCAGGGACCTACGATCGGGTGAAAAACTGTTTTTT.

This clonotype was seen more than once but under ten times. The chain links TRBV19 to TRBJ1-5; 7 bases are shared with TRBD1. Per germline, CDR1 LNHDA and CDR2 SQIVND (reference sequence). With V trimmed by 5 bases and J by 0 bases, 10 bases remained unmatched. This CDR3 has 17 amino acids. The DNA for the CDR3 is TGTGCCAGTAGTCCGACCGGGACAGCAAATAGCAATCAGCCCCAGCATTTT. Translated, it gives CASSPTGTANSNQPQHF.

This chain uses TRBV27 with TRBJ2-7, with a tentative D call TRBD1 (6 bases). Per the germline V gene, CDR1 is MNHEY and CDR2 is SMNVEV (reference sequence). CDR3 length equals 15 residues. V lost 5 bases, J lost 0 bases, and 14 bases lay in between. The DNA for the CDR3 is TGTGCCAGCAGTGTAAGGACAGTTAGCTCCTACGAGCAGTACTTC. This translates into CASSVRTVSSYEQYF.

At least ten counts were recorded for this clonotype. The chain recombines TRBV29-1 with TRBJ2-1; D remains ambiguous. The V end was cut by 3 bases, the J end by 6 bases, with 0 bases between. CDR3 length equals 9 residues. Germline-derived CDR1 and CDR2 are SQVTM and ANQGSEA. The CDR3 is CSVDNEQFF. The CDR3 DNA sequence: TGCAGCGTTGACAATGAGCAGTTCTTC.

This clonotype has more than one count but fewer than ten. The gene calls are TRBV28 and TRBJ2-7, with TRBD1 matching 10 bases. This CDR3 is built from 15 residues. CDR1 and CDR2 from the germline V gene are MDHEN and SYDVKM. Germline trimming cut 6 bases from V and 2 bases from J; bases unmatched to any gene: 7. The CDR3 sequence: CASSRQGARTYEQYF. In DNA form, the CDR3 reads TGTGCCAGCAGCCGACAGGGGGCTAGGACCTACGAGCAGTACTTC.

This chain joins TRBV6-6 and TRBJ1-3, with D maybe TRBD1 (5 bases). V lost 0 bases and J lost 3, with 9 bases in between. Germline V gives CDR1 MNHNY, CDR2 SVGAGI (reference sequence). The CDR3 sequence is 15 residues long. CDR3 region: CASSYSKQVGNTIYF. For the CDR3, the DNA is TGTGCCAGCAGTTACTCGAAACAGGTTGGAAACACCATATATTTT.

This clonotype was counted a few times. J is TRBJ1-4 and V is TRBV4-3; D gene unclear. V was pared by 0 bases and J by 4 bases, with 12 bases between. CDR3 length: 16 amino acids. CDR1 LGHNA and CDR2 YSLEER come from the germline V gene. CDR3 in amino acids: CASSQEAKGLNEKLFF. The CDR3, as DNA: TGCGCCAGCAGCCAAGAGGCGAAAGGCCTTAATGAAAAACTGTTTTTT.

The CDR3 nucleotides are TGTGCCAGCAGTGACAGGGCTCAAGAGACCCAGTACTTC. The encoded protein is CASSDRAQETQYF. The chain employs TRBV5-6 and TRBJ2-5, with TRBD1 identical over 7 bases. The trim removed 5 bases at V and 2 bases at J, leaving 3 bases unmatched. The germline V gene has CDR1 SGHDT and CDR2 YYEEEE. This CDR3 region has 13 residues.

The chain combines TRBV7-3 with TRBJ1-6, with unresolved D. This CDR3 is 17 amino acids long. Germline loops: CDR1 SGHTA, CDR2 FQGTGA. Trimming cost V 1 base and J 2 bases, with 12 bases left between them. CDR3: CASSLRPRSTYNSPLHF. CDR3 bases: TGTGCCAGCAGCTTAAGGCCCCGGAGCACCTATAATTCACCCCTCCACTTT.

At least ten counts were recorded for this clonotype. The rearrangement links TRBV12-3 or TRBV12-4 to TRBJ2-2; the D gene is possibly TRBD2 (6 bases). Trimming removed 2 bases at V and 5 bases at J, with 12 bases between. The CDR3 extends over 15 amino acids. DNA of the CDR3: TGTGCCAGCAGTTTATCCCCTCGGGGGACCGGGGAGCTGTTTTTT. Protein sequence: CASSLSPRGTGELFF.

This chain uses TRBV7-8 with TRBJ1-2; 11 bases align to TRBD1. Unmatched junction bases numbered 4, after V lost 5 bases and J lost 8 bases. Per germline, CDR1 SGHVS and CDR2 FQNEAQ. The CDR3 extends over 13 amino acids. CDR3: CASSPRTGGGYTF. The CDR3 DNA follows: TGTGCCAGCAGCCCGCGGACAGGGGGCGGCTACACCTTC. The variable domain in full, completed from reference TRBV7-8 and TRBJ1-2, reads GAGVSQSPRYKVAKRGQDVALRCDPISGHVSLFWYQQALGQGPEFLTYFQNEAQLDKSGLPSDRFFAERPEGSVSTLKIQRTQQEDSAVYLCASSPRTGGGYTFGSGTRLTVV.

This clonotype was picked up a small number of times. This rearrangement joins TRBV20-1 to TRBJ1-2; a possible D gene is TRBD1 (5 bases). Deletions cut 6 bases from V and 4 bases from J, with 21 bases between. From germline, CDR1 is DFQATT and CDR2 SNEGSKA (reference sequence). The CDR3 has 15 amino acids. The CDR3 coding sequence is TGCAGTGCAAAGAACAGTCTGACAGTCGGCTATGGCTACACCTTC. Translation: CSAKNSLTVGYGYTF.

This clonotype has only a few counts. The CDR3: CASSLDHSPYEQYV. CDR3 nucleotide sequence: TGTGCCAGCAGCTTGGACCACTCTCCATACGAGCAGTACGTC. This chain joins TRBV5-6 and TRBJ2-7, with D hard to call. The length of the CDR3 is 14 residues. Trimming took 0 bases from V and 4 from J, leaving 11 bases between them. Germline V gives CDR1 SGHDT, CDR2 YYEEEE.

The CDR3 is CASSQGQTLNYGYTF. CDR3 coding DNA: TGCGCCAGCAGCCAAGGGCAGACCCTTAACTATGGCTACACCTTC. The genes are TRBV4-1 and TRBJ1-2, with D unresolved. Deletions cut 1 base from V and 1 base from J, with 10 bases between. This CDR3 is built from 15 residues. Germline lookup yields CDR1 MGHRA and CDR2 YSYEKL.